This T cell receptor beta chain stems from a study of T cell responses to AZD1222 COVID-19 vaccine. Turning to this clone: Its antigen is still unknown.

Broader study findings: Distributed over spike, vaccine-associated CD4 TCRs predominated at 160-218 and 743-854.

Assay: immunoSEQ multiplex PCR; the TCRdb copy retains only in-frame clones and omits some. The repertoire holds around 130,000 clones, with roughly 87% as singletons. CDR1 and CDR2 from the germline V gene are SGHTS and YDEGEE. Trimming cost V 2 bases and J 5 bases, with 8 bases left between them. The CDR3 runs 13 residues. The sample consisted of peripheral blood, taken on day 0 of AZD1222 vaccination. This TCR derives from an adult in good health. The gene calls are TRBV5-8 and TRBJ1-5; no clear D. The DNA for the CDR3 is TGTGCCAGCAGCTTTGGGGAGTATCAGCCCCAGCATTTT. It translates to CASSFGEYQPQHF.